These T cell receptor beta chains were read from a single sample in a study of blood T cell repertoires in COVID-19. Sequenced by immunoSEQ multiplex PCR; TCRdb stores in-frame clones only, minus some. This sample carries 90,000 to 150,000 clones, roughly 76% of them seen once, and the ten largest clones take 8% to 13%. Material: peripheral blood. Receptor source: a human donor in a cohort sampled during active COVID-19. The conserved cysteine and the conserved F or W are not part of the CDR3 here. D genes are given only for firm matches.

D gene,V gene,CDR3 protein
NA,TRBV29-1,SVRGIYSYEQY
TRBD1,TRBV28,ASYRDRVYNEQF
NA,TRBV3-1/TRBV3-2,ASSQELGAGELF
NA,TRBV30,AWSTRPEVEQY
TRBD1,TRBV5-1,ASSKTDRVGEKLF
NA,TRBV7-6,ASSLVIGLQPGSTQY
NA,TRBV20-1,STTGSYGYT
TRBD2,TRBV3-1/TRBV3-2,ASSQTAGGHYNEQF
NA,TRBV19,ASSKGHPNEKLF
NA,TRBV7-2,ASSARERQPQH
NA,TRBV14,ASSQERWQY
TRBD1,TRBV5-1,ASGEQGAISGANVLT
TRBD2,TRBV7-9,ASSLAPSSGTKYEQY
NA,TRBV6-2/TRBV6-3,ASSTRGSLTYEQY
NA,TRBV4-3,ASSQDPIDTQY
NA,TRBV28,ASSLVSRNNEQF